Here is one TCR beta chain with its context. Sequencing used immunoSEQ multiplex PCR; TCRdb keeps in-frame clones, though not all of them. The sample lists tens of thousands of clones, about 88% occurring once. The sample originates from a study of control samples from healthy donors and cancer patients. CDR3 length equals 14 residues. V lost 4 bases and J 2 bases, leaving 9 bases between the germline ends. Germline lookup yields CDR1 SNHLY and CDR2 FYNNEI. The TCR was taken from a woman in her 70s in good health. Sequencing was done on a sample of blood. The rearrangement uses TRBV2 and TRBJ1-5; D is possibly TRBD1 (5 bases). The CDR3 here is CASSGRARNQPQHF. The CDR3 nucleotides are TGTGCCAGCAGTGGCAGGGCCCGCAATCAGCCCCAGCATTTT.